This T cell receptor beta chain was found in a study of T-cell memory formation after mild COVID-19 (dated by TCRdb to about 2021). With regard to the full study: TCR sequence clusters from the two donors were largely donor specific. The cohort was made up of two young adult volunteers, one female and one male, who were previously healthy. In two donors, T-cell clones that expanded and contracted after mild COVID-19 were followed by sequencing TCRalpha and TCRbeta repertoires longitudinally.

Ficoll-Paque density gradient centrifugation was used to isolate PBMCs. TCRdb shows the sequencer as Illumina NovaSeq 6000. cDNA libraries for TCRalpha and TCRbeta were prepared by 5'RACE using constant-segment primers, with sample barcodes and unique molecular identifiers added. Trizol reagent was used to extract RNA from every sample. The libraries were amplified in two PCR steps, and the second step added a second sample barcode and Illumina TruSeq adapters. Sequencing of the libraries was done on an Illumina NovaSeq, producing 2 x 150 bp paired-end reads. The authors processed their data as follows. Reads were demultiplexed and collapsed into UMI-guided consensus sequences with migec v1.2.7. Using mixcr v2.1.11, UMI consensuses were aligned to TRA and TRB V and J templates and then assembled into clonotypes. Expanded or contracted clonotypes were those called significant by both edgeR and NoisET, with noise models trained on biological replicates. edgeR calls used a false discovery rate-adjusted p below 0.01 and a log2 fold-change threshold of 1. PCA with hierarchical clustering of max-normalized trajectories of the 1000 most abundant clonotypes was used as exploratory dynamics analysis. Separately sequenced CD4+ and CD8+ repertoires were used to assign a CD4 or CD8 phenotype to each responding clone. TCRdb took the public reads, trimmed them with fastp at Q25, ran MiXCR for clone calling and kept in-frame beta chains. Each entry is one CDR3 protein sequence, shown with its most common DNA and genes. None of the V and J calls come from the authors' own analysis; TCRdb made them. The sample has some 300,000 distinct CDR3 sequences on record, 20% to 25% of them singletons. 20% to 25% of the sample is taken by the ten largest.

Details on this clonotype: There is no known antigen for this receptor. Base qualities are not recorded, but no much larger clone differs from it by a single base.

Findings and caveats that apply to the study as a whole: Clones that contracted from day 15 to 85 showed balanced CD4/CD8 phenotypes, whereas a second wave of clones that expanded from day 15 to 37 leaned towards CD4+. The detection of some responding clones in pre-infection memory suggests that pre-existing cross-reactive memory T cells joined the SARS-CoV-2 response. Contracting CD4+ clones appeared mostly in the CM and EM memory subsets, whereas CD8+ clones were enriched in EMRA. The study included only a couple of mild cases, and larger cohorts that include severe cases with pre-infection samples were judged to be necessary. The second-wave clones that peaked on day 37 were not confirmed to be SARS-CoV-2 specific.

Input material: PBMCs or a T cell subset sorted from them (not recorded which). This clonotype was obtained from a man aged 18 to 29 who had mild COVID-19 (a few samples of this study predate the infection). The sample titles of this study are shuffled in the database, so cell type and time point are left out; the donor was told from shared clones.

The DNA sequence is as follows: TGCGCCAGCGGCGGACTAGTTGGTGAGCAGTTCTTC. The resulting protein is CASGGLVGEQFF. The chain joins TRBV4-1 to TRBJ2-1; 7 bases in between match TRBD2. V lost 8 bases and J lost 9 bases, and the count of bases not matched to a germline gene is 7. The CDR3 runs 12 residues from the cysteine to the phenylalanine. Only the CDR3 DNA stays, 36 bases, in frame from base 1. CDR1 and CDR2 were assigned from the germline V gene as MGHRA and YSYEKL.